Shown below are 10 T cell receptor beta chains from a single sample sequenced in a study of T cells in Graves' hyperthyroidism and ophthalmopathy (dated by TCRdb to the late 2010s). To prepare the library, multiplex PCR was applied. TCRdb records Illumina HiSeq 2000 as the sequencer. Amplification of TCR beta CDR3 regions was carried out from RNA transcripts. The TCR CDR3 was subjected to a first round of RT-PCR using the HTBI primer set and the Qiagen OneStep RT-PCR kit. TCRdb passed the public sequencing reads through fastp at Q25 and MiXCR, retaining productive beta sequences. A single entry per CDR3 protein holds the most common genes and DNA from its merged rows. This sample is represented by more than 300,000 distinct CDR3 sequences; roughly 15% of them were singletons. Clones ranked in the top ten supply 15% to 20% of the sample. Sequencing was performed on blood. The receptor source for this set is a woman aged 25 to 39 with Graves' ophthalmopathy.

This clonotype was seen at least ten times. The chain carries TRBV20-1 and TRBJ1-4; D is unresolved. The CDR3 length is 13 residues. With 0 bases removed from V and 7 bases from J, the gap between germline ends came to 9 bases. Germline V gene sequence: CDR1 DFQATT, CDR2 SNEGSKA (reference sequence). For the CDR3, the DNA is TGCAGTGCTAGAGATCTCTTTGTTGAAAAACTGTTTTTT. This translates into CSARDLFVEKLFF.

This clonotype was observed many times. The V call is TRBV7-8, the J call TRBJ2-7; 7 nucleotides match TRBD1. Germline V gene lookup returns CDR1 SGHVS and CDR2 FQNEAQ. Losses at the gene ends were 5 bases for V and 5 bases for J; bases not matched to a gene: 3. The CDR3 runs to 12 residues. The DNA of the CDR3 is TGTGCCAGCAGCAAACAGGGGAACGAGCAGTACTTC. The encoded protein is CASSKQGNEQYF. Drawing the rest from reference TRBV7-8 and TRBJ2-7, the complete variable domain is GAGVSQSPRYKVAKRGQDVALRCDPISGHVSLFWYQQALGQGPEFLTYFQNEAQLDKSGLPSDRFFAERPEGSVSTLKIQRTQQEDSAVYLCASSKQGNEQYFGPGTRLTVT.

This clonotype was seen more than once but under ten times. V gene TRBV6-5 combines with J gene TRBJ2-2; 11 nucleotides agree with TRBD1. Germline CDR1 reads MNHEY; CDR2 reads SVGAGI. The CDR3 totals 16 residues. V gave up 2 bases and J gave up 6 bases; unmatched junction bases: 5. The CDR3 nucleotides read TGTGCCAGCAGTTACGGTGGACAGGGGGCAGCCGGGGAGCTGTTTTTT. Its protein is CASSYGGQGAAGELFF.

This clonotype was seen repeatedly, ten times or more. This chain joins TRBV7-9 and TRBJ2-5; D is uncertain. Trimming left V 1 base short and J 5 bases short, with 11 bases between. CDR1 SEHNR and CDR2 FQNEAQ come from the germline V gene (reference sequence). CDR3 size: 14 residues. CDR3: CASSLGAIGETQYF. The DNA for the CDR3 is TGTGCCAGCAGCTTAGGGGCGATCGGCGAGACCCAGTACTTC.

Ten or more counts support this clonotype. The rearrangement links TRBV20-1 to TRBJ2-1, with D perhaps matching TRBD1 (6 bases). Germline V gene data show CDR1 as DFQATT and CDR2 as SNEGSKA (reference sequence). Trimming stripped 2 bases from V and 3 bases from J, with 20 bases between. The CDR3 length is 17 residues. The CDR3 loop is CSARPSEGGSFYNEQFF. The CDR3 coding sequence is TGCAGTGCTAGACCCTCGGAAGGGGGAAGTTTCTACAATGAGCAGTTCTTC.

This clonotype was detected many times. This chain uses TRBV20-1 with TRBJ2-3, with no clear D. Trimming removed 3 bases at V and 4 bases at J, with 20 bases between. The CDR3 has 16 residues. Germline V gives CDR1 DFQATT, CDR2 SNEGSKA (reference sequence). The CDR3 loop is CSASHSWTTRADTQYF. The CDR3 nucleotides read TGCAGTGCTAGCCATTCTTGGACCACAAGGGCAGATACGCAGTATTTT.

The chain has TRBV5-1 and TRBJ2-5, with 8 bases identical to TRBD2. Germline assignment: CDR1 SGHRS and CDR2 YFSETQ. The CDR3 totals 14 residues. Trimming removed 3 bases from V and 3 bases from J; junction bases left unmatched: 4. The CDR3 region is CASSWKTSEETQYF. In DNA form, the CDR3 reads TGCGCCAGCAGCTGGAAGACTAGCGAAGAGACCCAGTACTTC.

V usage is TRBV28 and J usage is TRBJ1-1; possibly TRBD1 for D (5 bases). Germline values: CDR1 MDHEN, CDR2 SYDVKM. The CDR3 has 15 residues. V lost 3 bases and J lost 1, with 12 bases in between. DNA of the CDR3: TGTGCCAGCAGTTTCCCACCCGGGGGGAACACTGAAGCTTTCTTT. Its translation: CASSFPPGGNTEAFF.

The genes are TRBV5-6 and TRBJ2-5, with 7 nucleotides matching TRBD2. Germline V gene sequence: CDR1 SGHDT, CDR2 YYEEEE. The CDR3 is 14 residues long. V shed 0 bases, J shed 1 base, and the junction held 0 bases outside the gene matches. DNA for the CDR3: TGTGCCAGCAGCTTGGAGCGGGGCCAAGAGACCCAGTACTTC. Protein product: CASSLERGQETQYF.

This clonotype was seen ten or more times. The rearrangement joins TRBV11-1 to TRBJ1-2, with D tentatively TRBD1 (6 bases). V lost 4 bases, J lost 8 bases, and 20 bases lay in between. Germline CDR1 and CDR2: SGHAT and FQDESV (reference sequence). The CDR3 length is 15 residues. The CDR3 DNA reads as TGTGCCAGCAGCTACACCGGGACACCCGGAGGAGGCTACACCTTC. Translating gives CASSYTGTPGGGYTF. The full variable domain, with the rest looked up from reference TRBV11-1 and TRBJ1-2, is EAEVAQSPRYKITEKSQAVAFWCDPISGHATLYWYRQILGQGPELLVQFQDESVVDDSQLPKDRFSAERLKGVDSTLKIQPAELGDSAMYLCASSYTGTPGGGYTFGSGTRLTVV.